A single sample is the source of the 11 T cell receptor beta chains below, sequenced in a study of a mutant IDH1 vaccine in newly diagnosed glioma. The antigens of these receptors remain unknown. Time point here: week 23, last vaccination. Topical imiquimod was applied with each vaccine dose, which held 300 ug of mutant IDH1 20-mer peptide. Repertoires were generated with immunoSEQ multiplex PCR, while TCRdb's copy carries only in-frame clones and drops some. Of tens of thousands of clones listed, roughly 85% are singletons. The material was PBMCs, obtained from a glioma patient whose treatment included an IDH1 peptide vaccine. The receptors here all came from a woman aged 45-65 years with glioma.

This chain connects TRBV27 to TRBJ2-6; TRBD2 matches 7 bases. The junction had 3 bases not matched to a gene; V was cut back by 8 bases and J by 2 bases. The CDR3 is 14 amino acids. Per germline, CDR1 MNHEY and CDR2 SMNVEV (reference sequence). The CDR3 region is CASGRGTGANVLTF. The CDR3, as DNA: TGTGCCAGCGGGAGGGGTACTGGGGCCAACGTCCTGACTTTC.

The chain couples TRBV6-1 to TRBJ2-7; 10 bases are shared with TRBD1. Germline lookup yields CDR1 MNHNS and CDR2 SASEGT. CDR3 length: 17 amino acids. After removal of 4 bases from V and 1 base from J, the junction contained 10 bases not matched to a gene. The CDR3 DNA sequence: TGTGCCAGCAGTGCCAGACCCCGGGACAGGGGTTCCTACGAGCAGTACTTC. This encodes CASSARPRDRGSYEQYF.

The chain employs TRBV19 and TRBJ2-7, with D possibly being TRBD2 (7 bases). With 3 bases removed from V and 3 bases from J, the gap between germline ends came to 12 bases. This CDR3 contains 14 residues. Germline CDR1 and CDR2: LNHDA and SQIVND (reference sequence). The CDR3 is CASSIRGANYEQYF. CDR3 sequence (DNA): TGTGCCAGTAGTATTCGGGGGGCCAACTACGAGCAGTACTTC. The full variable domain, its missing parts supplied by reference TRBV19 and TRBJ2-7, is DGGITQSPKYLFRKEGQNVTLSCEQNLNHDAMYWYRQDPGQGLRLIYYSQIVNDFQKGDIAEGYSVSREKKESFPLTVTSAQKNPTAFYLCASSIRGANYEQYFGPGTRLTVT.

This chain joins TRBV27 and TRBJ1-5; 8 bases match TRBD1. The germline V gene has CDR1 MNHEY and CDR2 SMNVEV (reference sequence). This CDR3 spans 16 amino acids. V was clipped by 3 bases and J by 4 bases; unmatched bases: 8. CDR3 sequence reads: CASSFRAGGRNQPQHF. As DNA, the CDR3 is TGTGCCAGCAGTTTTCGGGCAGGGGGCAGGAATCAGCCCCAGCATTTT.

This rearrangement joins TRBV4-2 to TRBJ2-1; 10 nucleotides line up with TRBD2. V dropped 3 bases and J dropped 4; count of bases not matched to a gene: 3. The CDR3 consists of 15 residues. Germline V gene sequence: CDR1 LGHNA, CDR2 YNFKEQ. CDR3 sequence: CASSQRTSGYNEQFF. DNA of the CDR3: TGTGCCAGCAGCCAGCGGACTAGCGGTTACAATGAGCAGTTCTTC.

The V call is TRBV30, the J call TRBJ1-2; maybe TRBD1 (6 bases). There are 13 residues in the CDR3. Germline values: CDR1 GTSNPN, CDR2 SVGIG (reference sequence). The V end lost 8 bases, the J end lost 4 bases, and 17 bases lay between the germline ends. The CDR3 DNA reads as TGTGCCCTGGGCCGGACAGAAAGCTATGGCTACACCTTC. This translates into CALGRTESYGYTF.

CDR3 loop: CASSPSGRDEQYF. CDR3 nucleotides: TGTGCCAGCAGTCCTAGCGGGAGGGACGAGCAGTACTTC. V and J are TRBV28 and TRBJ2-7, with 12 bases aligning to TRBD2. Germline assignment: CDR1 MDHEN and CDR2 SYDVKM. The CDR3 loop spans 13 amino acids. Unmatched junction bases numbered 1, after V lost 5 bases and J lost 5 bases.

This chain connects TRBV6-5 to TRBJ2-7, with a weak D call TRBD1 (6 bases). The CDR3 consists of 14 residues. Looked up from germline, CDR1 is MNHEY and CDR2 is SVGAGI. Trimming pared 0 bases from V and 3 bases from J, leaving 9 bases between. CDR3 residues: CASSYSGTNYEQYF. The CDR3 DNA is TGTGCCAGCAGTTACTCCGGGACAAACTACGAGCAGTACTTC.

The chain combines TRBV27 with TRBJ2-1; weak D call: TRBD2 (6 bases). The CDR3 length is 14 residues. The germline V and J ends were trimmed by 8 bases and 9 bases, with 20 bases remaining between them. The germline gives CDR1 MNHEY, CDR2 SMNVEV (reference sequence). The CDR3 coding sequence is TGTGCCAGCCACCCGGGACTCGTTTATGGTGAGCAGTTCTTC. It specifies CASHPGLVYGEQFF.

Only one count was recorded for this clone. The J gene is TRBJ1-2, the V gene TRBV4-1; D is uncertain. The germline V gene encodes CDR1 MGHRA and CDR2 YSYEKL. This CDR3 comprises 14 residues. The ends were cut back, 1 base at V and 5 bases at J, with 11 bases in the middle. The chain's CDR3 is CASSQGTGEYGYTF. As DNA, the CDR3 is TGCGCCAGCAGCCAAGGGACGGGAGAGTATGGCTACACCTTC.

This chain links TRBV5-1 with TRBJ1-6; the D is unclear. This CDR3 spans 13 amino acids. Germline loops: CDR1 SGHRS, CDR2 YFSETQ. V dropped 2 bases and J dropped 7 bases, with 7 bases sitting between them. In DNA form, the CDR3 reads TGCGCCAGCAGCTTCATGATAAATTCACCCCTCCACTTT. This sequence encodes CASSFMINSPLHF.